This paragraph reports one TCR beta chain. The entry originates in a study of blood T cell repertoires in COVID-19. Whole-study context: Sources were T cells, B-cell-depleted T cells, or PBMCs; the material itself was cDNA or gDNA.

Between the trimmed V and J ends, which lost 2 bases and 0 bases, there was a span of 12 bases. Per germline, CDR1 LNHDA and CDR2 SQIVND (reference sequence). The CDR3 is made up of 16 amino acids. Sequenced by immunoSEQ multiplex PCR; TCRdb stores in-frame clones only, minus some. The data show approximately 250,000 clones, 75% to 85% seen once. V usage is TRBV19 and J usage is TRBJ2-3, with D tentatively TRBD1 (5 bases). This TCR came from a human donor in a cohort sampled during active COVID-19. The specimen was peripheral blood. CDR3 residues: CASSIWPGSSTDTQYF. The DNA of the CDR3 is TGTGCCAGTAGTATATGGCCAGGGTCTAGCACAGATACGCAGTATTTT.